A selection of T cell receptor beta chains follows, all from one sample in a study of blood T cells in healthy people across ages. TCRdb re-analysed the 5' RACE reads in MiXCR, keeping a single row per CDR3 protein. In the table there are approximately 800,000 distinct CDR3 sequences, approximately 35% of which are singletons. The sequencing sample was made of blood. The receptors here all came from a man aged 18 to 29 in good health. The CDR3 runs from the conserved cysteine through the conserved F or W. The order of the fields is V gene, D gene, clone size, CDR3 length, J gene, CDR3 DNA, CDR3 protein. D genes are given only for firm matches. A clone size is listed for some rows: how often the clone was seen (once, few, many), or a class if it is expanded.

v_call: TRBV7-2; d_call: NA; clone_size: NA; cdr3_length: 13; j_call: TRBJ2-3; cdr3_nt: TGTGCCAGCACCACACACAGCACAGATACGCAGTATTTT; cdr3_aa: CASTTHSTDTQYF
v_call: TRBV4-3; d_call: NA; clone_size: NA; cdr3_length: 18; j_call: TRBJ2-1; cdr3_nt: TGCGCCAGCAGCCAAGATCTTTTTGCACTGACATCCTACAATGAGCAGTTCTTC; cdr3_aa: CASSQDLFALTSYNEQFF
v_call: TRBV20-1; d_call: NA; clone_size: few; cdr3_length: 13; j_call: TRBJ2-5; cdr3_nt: TGCAGTGCTAGAGTACAGAAAGCGGGGACCCAGTACTTC; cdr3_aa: CSARVQKAGTQYF
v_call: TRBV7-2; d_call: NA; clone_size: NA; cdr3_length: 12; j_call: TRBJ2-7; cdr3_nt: TGTGCCAGCAGCTCTGAGTACAATGAGCAGTACTTC; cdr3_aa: CASSSEYNEQYF
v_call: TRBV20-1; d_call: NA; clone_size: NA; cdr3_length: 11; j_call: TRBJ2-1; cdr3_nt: TGCAGTGCCCCGGGACTCTATGAGCAGTTCTTC; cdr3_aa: CSAPGLYEQFF
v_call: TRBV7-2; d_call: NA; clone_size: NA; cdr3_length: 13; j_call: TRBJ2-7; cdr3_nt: TGTGCCAGCACCCTACAGGGTCTCTACGAGCAGTACTTC; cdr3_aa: CASTLQGLYEQYF
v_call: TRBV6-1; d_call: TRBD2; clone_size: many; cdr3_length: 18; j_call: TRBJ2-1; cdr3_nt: TGTGCCAGCAGTCCGGGGACTAGCCAGACACGCTCCTACAATGAGCAGTTCTTC; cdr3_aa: CASSPGTSQTRSYNEQFF
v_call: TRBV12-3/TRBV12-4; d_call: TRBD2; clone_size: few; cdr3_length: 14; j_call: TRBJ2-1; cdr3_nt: TGTGCCAGCAGTGTAGCGGGGGGCAGTTCTGAGCAGTTCTTC; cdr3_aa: CASSVAGGSSEQFF
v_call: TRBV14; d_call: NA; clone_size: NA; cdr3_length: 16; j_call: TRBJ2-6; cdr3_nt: TGTGCCAGCAGCCCCTTGGGGTCCTCTGGGACCAACGTCCCGACTTTC; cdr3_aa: CASSPLGSSGTNVPTF
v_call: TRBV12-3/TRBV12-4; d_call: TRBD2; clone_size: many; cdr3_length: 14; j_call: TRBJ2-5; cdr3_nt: TGTGCCAGCAGCCCCGGGACTAGCAGAGAGACCCAGTACTTC; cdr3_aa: CASSPGTSRETQYF
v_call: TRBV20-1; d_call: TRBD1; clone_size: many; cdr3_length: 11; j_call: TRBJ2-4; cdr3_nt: TGCAGTGCACTGACAGGGGACATTCAGTACTTC; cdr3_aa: CSALTGDIQYF
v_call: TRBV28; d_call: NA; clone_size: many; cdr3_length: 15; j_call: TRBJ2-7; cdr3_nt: TGTGCCAGCAGACCATCCGGGGTTAACTCCTACGAGCAGTACTTC; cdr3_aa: CASRPSGVNSYEQYF
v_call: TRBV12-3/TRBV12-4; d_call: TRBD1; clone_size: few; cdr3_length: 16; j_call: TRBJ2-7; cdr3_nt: TGTGCCAGCAGTTTAATGCGGGACAGGGGGTTTTCGGAGCAGTACTTC; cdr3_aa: CASSLMRDRGFSEQYF
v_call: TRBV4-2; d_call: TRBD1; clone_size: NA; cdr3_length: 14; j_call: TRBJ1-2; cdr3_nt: TGTGCCAGCAGCTACCGACAGGGGCTTGACGGCTGCACCTTC; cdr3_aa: CASSYRQGLDGCTF
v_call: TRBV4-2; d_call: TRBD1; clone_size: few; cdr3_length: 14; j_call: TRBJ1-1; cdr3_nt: TGTGCCAGCAGCCAAGAGGCAGGGGGGGATGAAGCTTTCTTT; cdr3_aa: CASSQEAGGDEAFF
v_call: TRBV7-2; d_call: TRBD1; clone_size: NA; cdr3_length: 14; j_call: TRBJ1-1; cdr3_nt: TGTGCCAGCAGCTTGACAGGGAGCAAAAGTGAAGCTTTCTTT; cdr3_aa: CASSLTGSKSEAFF
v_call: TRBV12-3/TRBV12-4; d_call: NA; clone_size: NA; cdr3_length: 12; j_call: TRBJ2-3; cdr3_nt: TGTGCCAGCGGTTTCTTAACAGATACGCAGTATTTT; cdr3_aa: CASGFLTDTQYF
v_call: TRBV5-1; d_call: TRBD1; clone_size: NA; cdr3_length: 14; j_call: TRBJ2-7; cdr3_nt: TGCGCCAGCAGCCCCTCGACAGGGGAGAAGGAGCAGTACTTC; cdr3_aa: CASSPSTGEKEQYF
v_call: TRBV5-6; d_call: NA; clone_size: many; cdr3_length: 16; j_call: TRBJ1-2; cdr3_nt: TGTGCCAGCAGCTTGGCGGCAGGGGCAGAAGGCTATGGCTACACCTTC; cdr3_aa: CASSLAAGAEGYGYTF
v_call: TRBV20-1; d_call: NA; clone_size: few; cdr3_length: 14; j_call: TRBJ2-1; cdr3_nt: TGCAGTGCTGGCGGGGACAGCTCCTACAATGAGCAGTTCTTC; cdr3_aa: CSAGGDSSYNEQFF
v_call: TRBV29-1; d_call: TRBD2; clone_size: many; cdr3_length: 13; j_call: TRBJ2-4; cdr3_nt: TGCAGCGTTGAAGACGACCGGGGGGGCATTCAGTACTTC; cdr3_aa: CSVEDDRGGIQYF
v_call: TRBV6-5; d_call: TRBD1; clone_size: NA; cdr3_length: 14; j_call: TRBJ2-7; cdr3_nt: TGTGCCAGCAACCCGACAGGGGGTACCTACGAGCAGTACTTC; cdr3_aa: CASNPTGGTYEQYF
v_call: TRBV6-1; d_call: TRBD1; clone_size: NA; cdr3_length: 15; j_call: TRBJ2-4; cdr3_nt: TGTGCCAGCAGCGCGTCTGGACAGGTGAAAAACATTCAGTACTTC; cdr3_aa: CASSASGQVKNIQYF
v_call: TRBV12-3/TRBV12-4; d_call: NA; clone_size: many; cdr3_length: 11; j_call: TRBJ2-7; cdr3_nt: TGTGCCAGCAGATCCCGCTCCACTCAGTACTTC; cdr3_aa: CASRSRSTQYF
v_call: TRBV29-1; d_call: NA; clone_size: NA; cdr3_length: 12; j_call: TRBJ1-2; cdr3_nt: TGCAGCGTTGAATTCCGCGGCTATGGCTACACCTTC; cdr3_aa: CSVEFRGYGYTF
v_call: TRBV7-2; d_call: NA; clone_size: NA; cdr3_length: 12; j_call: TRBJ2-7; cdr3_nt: TGTGCCAGCACATTGGGGGGCTCCGAGCAGTACTTC; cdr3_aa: CASTLGGSEQYF
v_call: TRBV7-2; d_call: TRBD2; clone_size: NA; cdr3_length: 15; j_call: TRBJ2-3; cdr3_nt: TGTGCCAGCAGCTTAGATCGGCTAGCGGGGGGTACGCAGTATTTT; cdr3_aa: CASSLDRLAGGTQYF
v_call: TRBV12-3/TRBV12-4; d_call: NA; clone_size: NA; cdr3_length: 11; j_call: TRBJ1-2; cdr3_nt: TGTGCCAGCAGTTTGATCTATGCTTACACCTTC; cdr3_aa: CASSLIYAYTF
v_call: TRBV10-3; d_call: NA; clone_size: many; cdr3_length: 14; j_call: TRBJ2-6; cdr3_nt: TGTGCCATCAGTGAGTCAAACAGGGCAAACGTCCTGACTTTC; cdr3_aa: CAISESNRANVLTF
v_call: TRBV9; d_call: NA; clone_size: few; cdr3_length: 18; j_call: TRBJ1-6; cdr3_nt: TGTGCCAGCAGCGTAAGGGCCGAAGGGAATGGGCTAAATTCACCCCTCCACTTT; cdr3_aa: CASSVRAEGNGLNSPLHF
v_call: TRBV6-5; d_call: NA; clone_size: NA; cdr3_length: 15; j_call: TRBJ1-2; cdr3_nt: TGTGCCAGCAGGGACCCCCGGAGCTTTAACTATGGCTACACCTTC; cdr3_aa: CASRDPRSFNYGYTF
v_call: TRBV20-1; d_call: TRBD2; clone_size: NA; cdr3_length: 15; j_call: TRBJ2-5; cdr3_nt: TGCAGTGCTGGGCGGGAACTAGCGGCCCAAGAGACCCAGTACTTC; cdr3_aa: CSAGRELAAQETQYF
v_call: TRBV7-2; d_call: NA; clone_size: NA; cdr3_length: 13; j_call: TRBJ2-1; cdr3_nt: TGTGCCAGCAGCCGCCTGGGGGTAACTGAGCAGTTCTTC; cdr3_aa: CASSRLGVTEQFF
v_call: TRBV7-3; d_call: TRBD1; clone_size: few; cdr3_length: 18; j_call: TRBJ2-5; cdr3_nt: TGTGCCAGCAGCCCATCCGGGTGGGGGACAGCCAAACAAGAGACCCAGTACTTC; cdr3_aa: CASSPSGWGTAKQETQYF
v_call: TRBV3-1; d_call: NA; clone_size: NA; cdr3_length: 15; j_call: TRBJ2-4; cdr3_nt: TGTGCCAGCAGCCAAGTGGGACGAGTCAAAAACATTCAGTACTTC; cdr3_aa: CASSQVGRVKNIQYF
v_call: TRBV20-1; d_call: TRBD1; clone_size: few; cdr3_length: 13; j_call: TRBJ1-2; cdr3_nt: TGCAGTGCATCGGGACAGACGGGCTATGGCTACACCTTC; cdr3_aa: CSASGQTGYGYTF
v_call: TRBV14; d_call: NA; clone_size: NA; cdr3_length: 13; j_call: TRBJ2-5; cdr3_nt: TGTGCCAGCAGTCCCGGAGTCTTGGGCCCCCAGTACTTC; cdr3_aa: CASSPGVLGPQYF
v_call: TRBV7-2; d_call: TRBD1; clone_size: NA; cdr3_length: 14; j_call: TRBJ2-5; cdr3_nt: TGTGCCAGCAGCTTAGTAAACAGGGGCCGACGGAAGTACTTC; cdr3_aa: CASSLVNRGRRKYF
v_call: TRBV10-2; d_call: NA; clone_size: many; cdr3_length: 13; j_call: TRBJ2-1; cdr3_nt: TGCGCCAGCAGTGGGACGGACTACAATGAGCAGTTCTTC; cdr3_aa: CASSGTDYNEQFF